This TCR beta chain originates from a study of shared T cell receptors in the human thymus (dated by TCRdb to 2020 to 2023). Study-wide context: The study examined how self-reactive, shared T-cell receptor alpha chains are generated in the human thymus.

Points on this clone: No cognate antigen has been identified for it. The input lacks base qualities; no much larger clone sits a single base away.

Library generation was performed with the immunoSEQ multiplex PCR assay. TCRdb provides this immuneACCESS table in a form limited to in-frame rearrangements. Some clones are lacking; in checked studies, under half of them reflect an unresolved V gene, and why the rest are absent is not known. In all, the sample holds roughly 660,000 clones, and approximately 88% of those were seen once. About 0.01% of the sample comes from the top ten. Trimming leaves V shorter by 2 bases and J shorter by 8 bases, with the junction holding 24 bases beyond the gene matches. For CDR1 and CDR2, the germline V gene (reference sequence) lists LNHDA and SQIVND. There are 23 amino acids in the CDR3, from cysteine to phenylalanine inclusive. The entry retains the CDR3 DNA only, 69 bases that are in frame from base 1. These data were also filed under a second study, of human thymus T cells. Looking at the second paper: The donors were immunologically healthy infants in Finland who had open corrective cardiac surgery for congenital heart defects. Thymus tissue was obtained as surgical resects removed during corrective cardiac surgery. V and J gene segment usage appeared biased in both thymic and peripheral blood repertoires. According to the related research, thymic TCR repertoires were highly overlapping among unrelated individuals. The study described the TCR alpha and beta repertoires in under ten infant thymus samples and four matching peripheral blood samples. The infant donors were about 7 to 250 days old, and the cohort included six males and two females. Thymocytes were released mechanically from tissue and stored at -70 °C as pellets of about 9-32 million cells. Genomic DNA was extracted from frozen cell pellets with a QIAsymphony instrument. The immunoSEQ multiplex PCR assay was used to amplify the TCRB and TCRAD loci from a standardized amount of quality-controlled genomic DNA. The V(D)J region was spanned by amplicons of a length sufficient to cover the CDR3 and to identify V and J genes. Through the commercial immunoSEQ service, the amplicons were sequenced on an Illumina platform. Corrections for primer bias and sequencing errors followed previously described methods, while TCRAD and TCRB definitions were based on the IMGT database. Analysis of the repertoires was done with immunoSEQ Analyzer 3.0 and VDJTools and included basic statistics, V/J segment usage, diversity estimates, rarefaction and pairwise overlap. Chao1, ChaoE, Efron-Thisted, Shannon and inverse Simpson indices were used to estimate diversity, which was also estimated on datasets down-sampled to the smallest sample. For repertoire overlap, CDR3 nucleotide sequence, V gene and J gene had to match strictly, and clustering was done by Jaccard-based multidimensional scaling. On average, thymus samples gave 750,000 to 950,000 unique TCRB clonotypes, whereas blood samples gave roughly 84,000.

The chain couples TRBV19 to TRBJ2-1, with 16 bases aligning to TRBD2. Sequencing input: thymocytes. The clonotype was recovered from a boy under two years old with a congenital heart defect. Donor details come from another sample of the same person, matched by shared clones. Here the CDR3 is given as CASSIPTTIVPGLAGGGMDEQFF. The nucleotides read TGTGCCAGTAGTATACCTACAACCATTGTCCCGGGACTAGCGGGAGGGGGTATGGATGAGCAGTTCTTC.